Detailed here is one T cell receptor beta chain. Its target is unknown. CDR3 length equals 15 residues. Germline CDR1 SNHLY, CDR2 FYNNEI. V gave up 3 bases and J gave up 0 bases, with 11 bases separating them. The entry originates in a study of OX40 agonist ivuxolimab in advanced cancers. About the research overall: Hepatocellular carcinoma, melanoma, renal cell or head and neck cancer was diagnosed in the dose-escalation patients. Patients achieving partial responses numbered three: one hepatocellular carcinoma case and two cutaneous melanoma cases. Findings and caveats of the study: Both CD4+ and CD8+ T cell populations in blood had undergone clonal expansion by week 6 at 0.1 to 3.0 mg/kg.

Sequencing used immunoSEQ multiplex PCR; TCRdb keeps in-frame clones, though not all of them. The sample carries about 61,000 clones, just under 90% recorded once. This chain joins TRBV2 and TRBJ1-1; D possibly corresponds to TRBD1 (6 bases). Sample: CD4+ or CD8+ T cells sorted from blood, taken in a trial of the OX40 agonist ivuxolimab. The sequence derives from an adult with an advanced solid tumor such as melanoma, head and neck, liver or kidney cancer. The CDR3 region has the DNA TGTGCCAGCAGTGAGTCTCGGGGGCTGAACACTGAAGCTTTCTTT. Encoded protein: CASSESRGLNTEAFF.